These 10 T cell receptor beta chains originate from one sample sequenced in a study of T cell responses to AZD1222 COVID-19 vaccine. Clones were read by immunoSEQ multiplex PCR, and TCRdb kept only the in-frame ones, dropping some. There are 150,000 or so clones in the sample; less than 95% occur only once, and approximately 6.2% lies in the top ten. The starting material was peripheral blood, obtained 28 days after the second AZD1222 dose. The receptors come from an adult who received the AZD1222 COVID-19 vaccine.

The genes are TRBV7-9 and TRBJ2-7; weak D call: TRBD1 (5 bases). V was trimmed by 7 bases and J by 5 bases, leaving 18 bases between them. CDR1 and CDR2 from the germline V gene are SEHNR and FQNEAQ (reference sequence). The CDR3 runs 14 residues. CDR3 in amino acids: CASKVGSGAHEQYF. The CDR3 DNA is TGTGCCAGCAAGGTGGGCTCTGGGGCCCACGAGCAGTACTTC.

This chain uses TRBV7-9 with TRBJ1-3; no clear D gene. Between the trimmed V and J ends, which lost 4 bases and 4 bases, there was a span of 14 bases. The CDR3 has 15 residues. In germline, CDR1 is SEHNR, CDR2 FQNEAQ (reference sequence). The CDR3 loop is CASSSPVASGNTIYF. CDR3 sequence (DNA): TGTGCCAGCAGCTCCCCGGTGGCGTCCGGAAACACCATATATTTT.

The rearrangement joins TRBV7-2 to TRBJ1-5, with a weak D call TRBD1 (6 bases). Germline-derived CDR1 and CDR2 are SGHTA and FQGNSA. V was shortened by 4 bases and J by 1 base, with 20 bases between the two germline ends. CDR3 length: 18 amino acids. CDR3 coding DNA: TGTGCCAGCAGCTCGTTTGTGGGGGGCATTGACAGCAATCAGCCCCAGCATTTT. Its translation: CASSSFVGGIDSNQPQHF. The full variable domain, with the rest looked up from reference TRBV7-2 and TRBJ1-5, is GAGVSQSPSNKVTEKGKDVELRCDPISGHTALYWYRQSLGQGLEFLIYFQGNSAPDKSGLPSDRFSAERTGGSVSTLTIQRTQQEDSAVYLCASSSFVGGIDSNQPQHFGDGTRLSIL.

The count of this clone is one. The chain links TRBV19 to TRBJ2-7; D is possibly TRBD1 (6 bases). The germline V gene has CDR1 LNHDA and CDR2 SQIVND (reference sequence). CDR3 length: 14 amino acids. V lost 5 bases, J lost 5 bases, and 16 bases lay in between. CDR3 in DNA: TGTGCCAGTAGTTTGGGGCAGGGGAGCCACGAGCAGTACTTC. Its protein product is CASSLGQGSHEQYF. The entire variable domain, with the rest obtained from reference TRBV19 and TRBJ2-7, is as follows: DGGITQSPKYLFRKEGQNVTLSCEQNLNHDAMYWYRQDPGQGLRLIYYSQIVNDFQKGDIAEGYSVSREKKESFPLTVTSAQKNPTAFYLCASSLGQGSHEQYFGPGTRLTVT.

The genes are TRBV6-1 and TRBJ1-2, with D uncertain. Trimming left V 3 bases short and J 8 bases short, with 13 bases between. This CDR3 is built from 13 residues. Germline CDR1 and CDR2: MNHNS and SASEGT. The CDR3 protein is CASSEREVGGYTF. The DNA of the CDR3 is TGTGCCAGCAGTGAGAGGGAAGTTGGCGGCTACACCTTC.

The CDR3 DNA follows: TGTGCCAGCAGTTCACCTGAAGTTAGGGGCTACACCTTC. Translation gives CASSSPEVRGYTF. J is TRBJ1-2 and V is TRBV6-5; D remains unclear. Trimming pared 4 bases from V and 8 bases from J, leaving 14 bases between. The CDR3 is 13 residues long. Germline V gene data show CDR1 as MNHEY and CDR2 as SVGAGI.

The chain combines TRBV19 with TRBJ1-5; D is perhaps TRBD1 (5 bases). Germline assignment: CDR1 LNHDA and CDR2 SQIVND (reference sequence). This CDR3 spans 15 amino acids. The ends were cut back, 3 bases at V and 0 bases at J, with 9 bases in the middle. CDR3 residues: CASSIGGVSNQPQHF. The CDR3 DNA follows: TGTGCCAGTAGTATCGGGGGGGTTAGCAATCAGCCCCAGCATTTT.

The rearrangement joins TRBV18 to TRBJ2-7, with D perhaps matching TRBD1 or TRBD2 (6 bases each). This CDR3 is 12 amino acids long. CDR1 is KGHSH, CDR2 LQKENI, per germline. V lost 3 bases and J lost 10, with 13 bases in between. CDR3: CASSPDRREQYF. The CDR3 coding sequence is TGTGCCAGCTCACCCGACAGGCGGGAACAGTACTTC. Variable domain in full (rest from reference TRBV18 and TRBJ2-7): NAGVMQNPRHLVRRRGQEARLRCSPMKGHSHVYWYRQLPEEGLKFMVYLQKENIIDESGMPKERFSAEFPKEGPSILRIQQVVRGDSAAYFCASSPDRREQYFGPGTRLTVT.

The rearrangement uses TRBV28 and TRBJ2-6; D is ambiguous. CDR1 MDHEN and CDR2 SYDVKM come from the germline V gene. Trimming left V 2 bases short and J 1 base short, with 3 bases between. There are 14 residues in the CDR3. The CDR3 DNA reads TGTGCCAGCAGTTTAAAGTCTGGGGCCAACGTCCTGACTTTC. Translating it yields CASSLKSGANVLTF. Combining the CDR3 with reference TRBV28 and TRBJ2-6 gives the whole variable domain DVKVTQSSRYLVKRTGEKVFLECVQDMDHENMFWYRQDPGLGLRLIYFSYDVKMKEKGDIPEGYSVSREKKERFSLILESASTNQTSMYLCASSLKSGANVLTFGAGSRLTVL.

This chain joins TRBV27 and TRBJ2-4; D is unresolved. Between the trimmed V and J ends, which lost 0 bases and 0 bases, there was a span of 3 bases. The CDR3 consists of 14 residues. CDR1 and CDR2 (germline): MNHEY, SMNVEV (reference sequence). The CDR3 DNA follows: TGTGCCAGCAGTTTATCCCTAGCCAAAAACATTCAGTACTTC. It yields the protein CASSLSLAKNIQYF.